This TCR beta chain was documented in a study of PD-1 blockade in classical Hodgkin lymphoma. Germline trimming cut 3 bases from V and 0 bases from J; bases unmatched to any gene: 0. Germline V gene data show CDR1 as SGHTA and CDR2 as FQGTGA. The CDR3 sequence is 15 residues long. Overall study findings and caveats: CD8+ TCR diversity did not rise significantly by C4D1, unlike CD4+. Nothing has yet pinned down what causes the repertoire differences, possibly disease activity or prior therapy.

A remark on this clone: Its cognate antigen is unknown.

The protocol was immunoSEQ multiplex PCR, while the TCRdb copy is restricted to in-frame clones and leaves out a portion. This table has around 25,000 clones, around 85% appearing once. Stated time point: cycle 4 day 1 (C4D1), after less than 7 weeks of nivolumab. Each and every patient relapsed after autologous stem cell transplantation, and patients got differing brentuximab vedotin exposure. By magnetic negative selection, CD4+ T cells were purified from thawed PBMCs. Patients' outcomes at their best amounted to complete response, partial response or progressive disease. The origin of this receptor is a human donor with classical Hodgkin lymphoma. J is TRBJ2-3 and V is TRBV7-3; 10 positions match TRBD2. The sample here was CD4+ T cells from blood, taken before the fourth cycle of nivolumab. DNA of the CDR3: TGTGCCAGCAGCTTTAGCGGGGGGAGCACAGATACGCAGTATTTT. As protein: CASSFSGGSTDTQYF.